These T cell receptor beta chains were read from a single sample in a study of cytotoxic CD8 clonotypes in ibrutinib-treated CLL. TCRdb keeps only in-frame clones here, not all; method: immunoSEQ multiplex PCR. Among about 140,000 clones listed, 75% to 85% were seen once. The specimen was PBMCs, collected after 36 months of ibrutinib treatment. Every receptor here comes from a human donor with chronic lymphocytic leukemia. The CDR3 runs from the conserved cysteine through the conserved F or W. Fields, in order: V gene, J gene, clone size, D gene, CDR3 length, CDR3 protein, CDR3 DNA. D genes are given only for firm matches. Part of the rows lack a size; the others show once, few, many or a class for expanded clones.

TRBV15	TRBJ2-1	-	-	13	CATSRDGGYEQFF	TGTGCCACCAGCAGAGATGGAGGTTATGAGCAGTTCTTC
TRBV5-1	TRBJ2-3	few	-	14	CASSLGQYTDTQYF	TGCGCCAGCAGCTTGGGGCAGTACACAGATACGCAGTATTTT
TRBV10-1	TRBJ2-2	-	-	14	CASSDLPGDGELFF	TGCGCCAGCAGTGACCTGCCCGGGGACGGGGAGCTGTTTTTT
TRBV9	TRBJ2-7	-	-	14	CASSVDGWGGEQYF	TGTGCCAGCAGCGTAGATGGGTGGGGCGGCGAGCAGTACTTC
TRBV10-3	TRBJ2-5	-	-	12	CAISETAETQYF	TGTGCCATCAGTGAGACGGCGGAGACCCAGTACTTC
TRBV27	TRBJ1-4	-	-	13	CASRMRGFEKLFF	TGTGCCAGCAGGATGAGAGGATTTGAAAAACTGTTTTTT
TRBV2	TRBJ1-5	-	TRBD1	15	CASSESVQGAQPQHF	TGTGCCAGCAGTGAATCGGTGCAGGGGGCCCAGCCCCAGCATTTT
TRBV2	TRBJ2-5	-	-	13	CASRESGVETQYF	TGTGCCAGCAGGGAATCAGGGGTGGAGACCCAGTACTTC
TRBV5-1	TRBJ1-2	-	-	13	CASSLTANYGYTF	TGCGCCAGCAGCTTGACCGCGAACTATGGCTACACCTTC
TRBV5-8	TRBJ2-2	-	TRBD1	15	CASSSRDRGTGELFF	TGTGCCAGCAGCTCCCGAGACAGGGGAACCGGGGAGCTGTTTTTT
TRBV9	TRBJ2-5	once	-	12	CASSSGRGTQYF	TGTGCCAGCAGCTCGGGAAGAGGGACCCAGTACTTC
TRBV7-9	TRBJ1-2	-	-	14	CASSLVADRYGYTF	TGTGCCAGCAGCTTAGTGGCGGACAGATATGGCTACACCTTC
TRBV19	TRBJ1-2	-	-	14	CASSTYQGNYGYTF	TGTGCCAGTAGTACATATCAGGGTAACTATGGCTACACCTTC
TRBV30	TRBJ1-1	-	-	15	CAWRGLGLVNTEAFF	TGTGCCTGGAGGGGCCTAGGGCTGGTAAACACTGAAGCTTTCTTT
TRBV4-2	TRBJ1-6	-	TRBD1	16	CASSQETGQGDSPLHF	TGTGCCAGCAGCCAAGAGACGGGACAGGGTGATTCACCCCTCCACTTT
TRBV29-1	TRBJ2-7	once	-	13	CSAASRIRVEQYF	TGCAGCGCGGCCTCGCGAATTAGGGTCGAGCAGTACTTC
TRBV14	TRBJ2-7	-	-	15	CASSRVRDTPYEQYF	TGTGCCAGCAGCCGGGTCCGGGACACCCCCTACGAGCAGTACTTC
TRBV9	TRBJ2-3	once	-	14	CASSVTGRADTQYF	TGTGCCAGCAGCGTGACAGGGAGGGCAGATACGCAGTATTTT
TRBV10-3	TRBJ2-7	-	-	14	CAVRPGPGPYEQYF	TGTGCCGTAAGACCGGGGCCTGGACCCTACGAGCAGTACTTC
TRBV7-9	TRBJ1-2	-	-	14	CASSLDPVHYGYTF	TGTGCCAGCAGCTTAGATCCAGTCCACTATGGCTACACCTTC
TRBV11-2	TRBJ2-5	-	TRBD2	15	CASSLDRGRAGTQYF	TGTGCCAGCAGCTTAGATCGGGGGAGGGCGGGGACCCAGTACTTC
TRBV10-3	TRBJ1-2	few	-	11	CAISAGGGYTF	TGTGCCATCAGTGCCGGTGGAGGCTACACCTTC
TRBV19	TRBJ2-7	-	TRBD1	14	CATRKQGDVYEQYF	TGTGCCACCAGAAAACAGGGGGACGTGTACGAGCAGTACTTC
TRBV5-5	TRBJ2-7	-	-	12	CASSLLLYEQYF	TGTGCCAGCAGCTTGCTCCTTTACGAGCAGTACTTC
TRBV2	TRBJ2-7	-	TRBD1	13	CASFRDRAYEQYF	TGTGCCAGCTTCCGGGACAGGGCTTACGAGCAGTACTTC
TRBV9	TRBJ1-6	few	-	14	CASSASSGLVLLHF	TGTGCCAGCAGCGCCTCTAGTGGGCTGGTACTCCTCCACTTT
TRBV13	TRBJ1-2	-	-	15	CASSLVGLGYYGYTF	TGTGCCAGCAGCTTAGTTGGGCTCGGCTACTATGGCTACACCTTC
TRBV18	TRBJ1-6	-	-	15	CASSPGSSYNSPLHF	TGTGCCAGCTCACCAGGCAGCTCCTATAATTCACCCCTCCACTTT
TRBV5-8	TRBJ1-5	-	TRBD1	17	CASSHVLTGTATQPQHF	TGTGCCAGCAGCCATGTATTAACCGGGACAGCCACGCAGCCCCAGCATTTT
TRBV7-3	TRBJ2-2	-	-	15	CASSPRDTNTGELFF	TGTGCCAGCAGCCCCCGGGACACGAACACCGGGGAGCTGTTTTTT
TRBV18	TRBJ1-2	-	TRBD1	14	CASSPDRGLYGYTF	TGTGCCAGCTCACCAGACAGGGGGCTCTATGGCTACACCTTC
TRBV28	TRBJ2-7	-	TRBD2	14	CASSKLAGAYEQYF	TGTGCCAGCAGCAAACTAGCGGGGGCCTACGAGCAGTACTTC
TRBV7-9	TRBJ2-1	-	TRBD2	15	CASSFGLAGDNEQFF	TGTGCCAGCAGCTTTGGACTAGCGGGCGACAATGAGCAGTTCTTC
TRBV7-9	TRBJ2-7	-	-	14	CASSSGHTSYEQYF	TGTGCCAGCAGCTCGGGACACACCTCCTACGAGCAGTACTTC
TRBV27	TRBJ2-1	-	TRBD2	15	CASSSQLAGVGEQFF	TGTGCCAGCAGTTCGCAACTAGCGGGAGTTGGTGAGCAGTTCTTC
TRBV6-6	TRBJ1-2	-	TRBD1	16	CASSYAGQGAMYGYTF	TGTGCCAGCAGTTACGCCGGACAGGGGGCGATGTATGGCTACACCTTC
TRBV4-2	TRBJ1-1	-	TRBD1	15	CASSRGRQGFTEAFF	TGTGCCAGCAGCCGGGGGAGACAGGGCTTCACTGAAGCTTTCTTT
TRBV11-2	TRBJ1-4	-	-	14	CASSKSPNSEKLFF	TGTGCCAGCAGCAAAAGTCCCAACTCGGAAAAACTGTTTTTT
TRBV19	TRBJ1-2	few	-	12	CASSMAREGYTF	TGTGCCAGTAGTATGGCACGGGAAGGCTACACCTTC
TRBV9	TRBJ1-1	few	-	12	CASSGWGTEAFF	TGTGCCAGCAGCGGATGGGGCACTGAAGCTTTCTTT
TRBV19	TRBJ2-7	-	-	15	CASRPWDGSSYEQYF	TGTGCCAGTAGACCCTGGGACGGAAGCTCCTACGAGCAGTACTTC
TRBV9	TRBJ1-3	-	-	15	CASSPRSSSGNTIYF	TGTGCCAGCAGCCCCCGCAGTAGCTCTGGAAACACCATATATTTT
TRBV6-1	TRBJ2-7	-	-	15	CASSLSPGPLYEQYF	TGTGCCAGCAGTCTCTCCCCAGGGCCCCTCTACGAGCAGTACTTC
TRBV2	TRBJ2-1	many	-	15	CASSEGSVSYNEQFF	TGTGCCAGCAGTGAAGGGTCGGTTTCCTACAATGAGCAGTTCTTC
TRBV30	TRBJ1-5	-	TRBD1	13	CAWDRGQGQPQHF	TGTGCCTGGGACAGGGGGCAGGGTCAGCCCCAGCATTTT
TRBV20-1	TRBJ2-1	-	-	11	CSARFYNEQFF	TGCAGTGCTAGGTTCTACAATGAGCAGTTCTTC
TRBV19	TRBJ1-1	few	-	12	CASEQGNTEAFF	TGTGCCAGCGAACAGGGGAACACTGAAGCTTTCTTT
TRBV2	TRBJ2-7	-	-	14	CASAIYNFGDEQYF	TGTGCCAGCGCAATCTACAACTTCGGGGACGAGCAGTACTTC
TRBV6-5	TRBJ2-3	-	-	13	CASMEGVGDTQYF	TGTGCCAGCATGGAGGGGGTAGGGGATACGCAGTATTTT
TRBV18	TRBJ1-4	once	-	14	CASSSGNTNEKLFF	TGTGCCAGCTCATCAGGGAATACTAATGAAAAACTGTTTTTT
TRBV4-1	TRBJ1-2	-	TRBD1	15	CASSQKGAGDYGYTF	TGCGCCAGCAGTCAGAAGGGGGCAGGGGACTATGGCTACACCTTC
TRBV10-3	TRBJ1-1	-	TRBD1	14	CATSQTGLDTEAFF	TGTGCCACTAGTCAGACAGGGCTGGACACTGAAGCTTTCTTT
TRBV4-2	TRBJ1-4	few	-	15	CASSQEGTGLEKLFF	TGTGCCAGCAGCCAAGAAGGGACGGGCCTTGAAAAACTGTTTTTT
TRBV30	TRBJ2-5	-	-	13	CAWSGPYQETQYF	TGTGCCTGGAGTGGGCCGTACCAAGAGACCCAGTACTTC
TRBV2	TRBJ2-7	-	-	15	CASSAYQVNSYEQYF	TGTGCCAGCAGTGCCTACCAGGTCAATTCCTACGAGCAGTACTTC
TRBV27	TRBJ2-2	-	TRBD1	14	CASRPTGGTGELFF	TGTGCCAGCCGCCCGACAGGGGGCACCGGGGAGCTGTTTTTT
TRBV7-7	TRBJ2-7	-	-	13	CASSLMTTREQYF	TGTGCCAGCAGCTTAATGACAACGCGGGAGCAGTACTTC